The rows below give T cell receptor beta chains drawn from one sample of a study of T-cell reconstitution after alpha-beta-depleted transplantation in children. TCRdb reprocessed the PCR reads via MiXCR and lists one record per CDR3 protein. The sample lists just over 950,000 distinct CDR3 sequences, about 29% occurring once. The starting material was PBMCs, mostly from graft donor cells, obtained 360 days after TCRalphabeta/CD19-depleted stem cell transplant. These receptors came from a boy under three years old who had a stem cell transplant for SCID, so the T cells may come from the graft donor. The conserved cysteine and the conserved F or W are not part of the CDR3 here.

j_gene: TRBJ2-3; v_gene: TRBV9; CDR3aa: ASSVSGGPTDTQY
j_gene: TRBJ1-1; v_gene: TRBV5-6; CDR3aa: ASSSRTQGLNTEAF
j_gene: TRBJ2-7; v_gene: TRBV3-1; CDR3aa: ASSQDFSGDSPGLLYEQY
j_gene: TRBJ1-3; v_gene: TRBV11-2; CDR3aa: ASSLDDGLSGNTIY
j_gene: TRBJ2-1; v_gene: TRBV12-3/TRBV12-4; CDR3aa: ASRVGTLGNEQF
j_gene: TRBJ2-3; v_gene: TRBV9; CDR3aa: ASSARDRQTSTDTQY
j_gene: TRBJ2-5; v_gene: TRBV7-2; CDR3aa: ASSLGPGARLETQY
j_gene: TRBJ2-1; v_gene: TRBV27; CDR3aa: ASHPGQTYNEQF
j_gene: TRBJ2-1; v_gene: TRBV4-2; CDR3aa: ASSQEGSGPNEQF
j_gene: TRBJ1-6; v_gene: TRBV6-2/TRBV6-3; CDR3aa: ASRQGTAYAPLH
j_gene: TRBJ2-2; v_gene: TRBV19; CDR3aa: ASRIVETGELF
j_gene: TRBJ2-1; v_gene: TRBV20-1; CDR3aa: SAGDPPYNEQF
j_gene: TRBJ2-5; v_gene: TRBV6-5; CDR3aa: ASSYSGGAQETQY
j_gene: TRBJ2-2; v_gene: TRBV5-1; CDR3aa: ASSLSAGQAITGELF
j_gene: TRBJ2-7; v_gene: TRBV5-1; CDR3aa: ASSEGQGGEQY
j_gene: TRBJ2-2; v_gene: TRBV7-6; CDR3aa: ASTRASLTPGELF
j_gene: TRBJ1-1; v_gene: TRBV5-1; CDR3aa: ASSLQRGGEAF
j_gene: TRBJ2-3; v_gene: TRBV7-8; CDR3aa: ASSSTRHEWGAADTQY
j_gene: TRBJ1-1; v_gene: TRBV29-1; CDR3aa: SVGGRGWDTEAF
j_gene: TRBJ2-1; v_gene: TRBV6-5; CDR3aa: ASSSFGGLYNEQF
j_gene: TRBJ2-3; v_gene: TRBV4-1; CDR3aa: ASSPQGGPETDTQY
j_gene: TRBJ2-1; v_gene: TRBV28; CDR3aa: ASSLAGGQDNEQF
j_gene: TRBJ2-3; v_gene: TRBV10-3; CDR3aa: AISGMTTDTQY
j_gene: TRBJ2-7; v_gene: TRBV5-1; CDR3aa: ASSLGQDLF
j_gene: TRBJ2-5; v_gene: TRBV3-1; CDR3aa: ASSRLLGDGETQY
j_gene: TRBJ2-1; v_gene: TRBV20-1; CDR3aa: SASSDSGEQF
j_gene: TRBJ2-3; v_gene: TRBV20-1; CDR3aa: SALGEPTDTQY